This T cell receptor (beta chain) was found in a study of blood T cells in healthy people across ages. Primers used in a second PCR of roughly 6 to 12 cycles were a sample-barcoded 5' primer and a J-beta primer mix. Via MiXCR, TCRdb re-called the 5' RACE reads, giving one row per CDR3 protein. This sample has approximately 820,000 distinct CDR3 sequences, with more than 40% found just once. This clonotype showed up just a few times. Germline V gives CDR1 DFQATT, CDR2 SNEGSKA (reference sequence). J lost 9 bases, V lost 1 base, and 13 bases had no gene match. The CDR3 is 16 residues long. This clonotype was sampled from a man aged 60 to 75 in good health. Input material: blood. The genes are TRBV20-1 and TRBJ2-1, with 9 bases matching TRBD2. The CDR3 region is CSARGGGSGGEREQFF. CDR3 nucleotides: TGCAGTGCTAGAGGGGGGGGTAGCGGGGGTGAACGTGAGCAGTTCTTC.